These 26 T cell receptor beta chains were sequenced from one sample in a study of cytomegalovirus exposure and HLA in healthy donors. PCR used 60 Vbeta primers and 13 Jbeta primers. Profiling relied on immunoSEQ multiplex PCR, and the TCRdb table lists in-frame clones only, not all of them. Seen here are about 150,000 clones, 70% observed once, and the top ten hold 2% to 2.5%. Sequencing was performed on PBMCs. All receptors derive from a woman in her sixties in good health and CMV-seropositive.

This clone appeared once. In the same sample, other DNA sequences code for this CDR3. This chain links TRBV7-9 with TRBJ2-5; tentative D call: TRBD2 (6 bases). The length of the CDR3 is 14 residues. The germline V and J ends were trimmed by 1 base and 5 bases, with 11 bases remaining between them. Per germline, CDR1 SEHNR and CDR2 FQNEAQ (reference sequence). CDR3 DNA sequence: TGTGCCAGCAGCTTAGGGGGGGTTCAGGAGACCCAGTACTTC. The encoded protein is CASSLGGVQETQYF.

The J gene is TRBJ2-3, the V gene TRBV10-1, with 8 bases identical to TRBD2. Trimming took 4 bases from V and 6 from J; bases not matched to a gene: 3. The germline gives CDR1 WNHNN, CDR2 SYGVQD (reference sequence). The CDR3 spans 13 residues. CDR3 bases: TGCGCCAGCAGTGGGACTAGCCTCGATACGCAGTATTTT. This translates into CASSGTSLDTQYF.

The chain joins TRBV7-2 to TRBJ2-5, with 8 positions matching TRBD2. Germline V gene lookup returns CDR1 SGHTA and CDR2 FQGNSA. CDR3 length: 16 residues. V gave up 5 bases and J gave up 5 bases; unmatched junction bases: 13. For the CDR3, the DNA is TGTGCCAGCAGCCCTCAACCGGGACTAGGTGTTGAGACCCAGTACTTC. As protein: CASSPQPGLGVETQYF.

The CDR3 here is CASRVSGLASETQYF. The CDR3, as DNA: TGTGCCAGCAGGGTTAGCGGGCTAGCGAGTGAGACCCAGTACTTC. The J gene is TRBJ2-5, the V gene TRBV2, with 7 bases aligning to TRBD2. V shed 6 bases, J shed 5 bases, and the junction held 12 bases outside the gene matches. Germline CDR1 reads SNHLY; CDR2 reads FYNNEI. CDR3 length: 15 amino acids.

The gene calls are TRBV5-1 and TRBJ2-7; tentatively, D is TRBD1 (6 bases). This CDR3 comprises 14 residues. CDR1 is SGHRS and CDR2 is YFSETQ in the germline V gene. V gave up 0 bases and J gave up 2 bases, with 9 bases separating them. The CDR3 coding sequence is TGCGCCAGCAGCTTGGACAGGGCCACCTACGAGCAGTACTTC. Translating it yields CASSLDRATYEQYF.

CDR3 coding DNA: TGTGCCAGCAGTCTGGGGACTAGCGGCGGGGAGCTGTTTTTT. This gives the protein CASSLGTSGGELFF. This chain connects TRBV27 to TRBJ2-2, with 11 bases lining up with TRBD2. Germline CDR1 is MNHEY and CDR2 is SMNVEV (reference sequence). V shed 5 bases, J shed 7 bases, and the junction held 3 bases outside the gene matches. This CDR3 region has 14 residues.

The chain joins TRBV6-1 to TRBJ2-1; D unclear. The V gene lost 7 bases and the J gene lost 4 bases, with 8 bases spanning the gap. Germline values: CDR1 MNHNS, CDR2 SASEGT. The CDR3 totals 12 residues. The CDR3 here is CASTETYNEQFF. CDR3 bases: TGTGCCAGCACTGAGACATACAATGAGCAGTTCTTC.

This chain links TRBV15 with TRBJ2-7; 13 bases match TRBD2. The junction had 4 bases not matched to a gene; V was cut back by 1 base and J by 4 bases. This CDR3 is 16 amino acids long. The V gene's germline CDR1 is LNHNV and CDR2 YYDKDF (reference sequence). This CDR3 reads CATSRGGTSGEYEQYF. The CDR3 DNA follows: TGTGCCACCAGCAGAGGCGGGACTAGCGGGGAGTACGAGCAGTACTTC.

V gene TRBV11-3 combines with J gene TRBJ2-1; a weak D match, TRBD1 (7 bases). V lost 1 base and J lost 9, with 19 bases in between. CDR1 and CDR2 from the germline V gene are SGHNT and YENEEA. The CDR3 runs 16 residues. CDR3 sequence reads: CASSLGRDSGAGEQFF. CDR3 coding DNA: TGTGCCAGCAGCTTAGGTAGGGACAGCGGAGCGGGTGAGCAGTTCTTC. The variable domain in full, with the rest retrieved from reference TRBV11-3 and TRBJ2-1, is EAGVVQSPRYKIIEKKQPVAFWCNPISGHNTLYWYLQNLGQGPELLIRYENEEAVDDSQLPKDRFSAERLKGVDSTLKIQPAELGDSAVYLCASSLGRDSGAGEQFFGPGTRLTVL.

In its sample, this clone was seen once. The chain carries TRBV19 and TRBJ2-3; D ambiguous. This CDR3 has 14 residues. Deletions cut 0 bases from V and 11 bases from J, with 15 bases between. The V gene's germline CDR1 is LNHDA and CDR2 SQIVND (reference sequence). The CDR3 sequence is CASSIDHPLTVQYF. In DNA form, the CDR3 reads TGTGCCAGTAGTATAGATCACCCCCTCACTGTGCAGTATTTT.

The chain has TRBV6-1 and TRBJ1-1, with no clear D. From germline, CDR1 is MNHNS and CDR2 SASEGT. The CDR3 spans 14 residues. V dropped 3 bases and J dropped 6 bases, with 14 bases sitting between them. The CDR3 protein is CASSDGRSLAEAFF. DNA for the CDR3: TGTGCCAGCAGTGACGGGAGGTCCCTCGCTGAAGCTTTCTTT.

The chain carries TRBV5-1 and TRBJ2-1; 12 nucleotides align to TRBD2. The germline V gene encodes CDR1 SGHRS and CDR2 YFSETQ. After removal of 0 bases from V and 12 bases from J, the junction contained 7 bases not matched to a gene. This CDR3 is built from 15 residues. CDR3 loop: CASSLDHLAGGMQFF. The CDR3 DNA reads TGCGCCAGCAGCTTGGATCACCTAGCGGGAGGGATGCAGTTCTTC.

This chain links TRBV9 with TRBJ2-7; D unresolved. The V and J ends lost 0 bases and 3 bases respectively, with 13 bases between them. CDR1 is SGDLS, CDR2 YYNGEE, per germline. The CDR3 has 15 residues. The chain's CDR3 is CASSVGRTIGYEQYF. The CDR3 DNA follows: TGTGCCAGCAGCGTAGGCAGAACTATCGGCTACGAGCAGTACTTC.

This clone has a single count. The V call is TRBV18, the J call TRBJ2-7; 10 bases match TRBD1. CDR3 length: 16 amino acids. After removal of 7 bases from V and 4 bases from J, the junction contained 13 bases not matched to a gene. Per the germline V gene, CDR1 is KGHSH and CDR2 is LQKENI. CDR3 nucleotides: TGTGCCAGCTGCCAGACAAGGGACAGGGGCGTGTACGAGCAGTACTTC. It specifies CASCQTRDRGVYEQYF.

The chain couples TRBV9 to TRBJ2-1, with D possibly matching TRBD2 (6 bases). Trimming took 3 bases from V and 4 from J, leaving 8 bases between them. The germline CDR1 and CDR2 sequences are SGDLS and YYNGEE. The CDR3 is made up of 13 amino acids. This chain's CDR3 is CASSGGDYNEQFF. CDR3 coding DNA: TGTGCCAGCAGCGGCGGGGATTACAATGAGCAGTTCTTC.

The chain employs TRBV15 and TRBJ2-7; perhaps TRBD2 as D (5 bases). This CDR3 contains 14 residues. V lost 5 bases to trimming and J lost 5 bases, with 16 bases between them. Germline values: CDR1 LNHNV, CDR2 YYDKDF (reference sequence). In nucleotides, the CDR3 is TGTGCCACCAGCCAGAGAGCCTCGGGGAACGAGCAGTACTTC. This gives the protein CATSQRASGNEQYF.

The CDR3 DNA follows: TGTGCCAGCAGCGTAGCTTCACTTTCTAACTATGGCTACACCTTC. Protein: CASSVASLSNYGYTF. The rearrangement uses TRBV9 and TRBJ1-2; D remains unclear. There are 15 residues in the CDR3. V lost 0 bases and J 0 bases, leaving 9 bases between the germline ends. Per the germline V gene, CDR1 is SGDLS and CDR2 is YYNGEE.

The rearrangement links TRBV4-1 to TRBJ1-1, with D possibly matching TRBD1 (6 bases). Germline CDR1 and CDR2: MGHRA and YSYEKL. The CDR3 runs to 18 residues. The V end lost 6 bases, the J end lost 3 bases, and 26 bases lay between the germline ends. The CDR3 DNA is TGCGCCAGCAGGGGAAACCTTTTCGGGCTCGCAGGGGACACTGAAGCTTTCTTT. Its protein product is CASRGNLFGLAGDTEAFF.

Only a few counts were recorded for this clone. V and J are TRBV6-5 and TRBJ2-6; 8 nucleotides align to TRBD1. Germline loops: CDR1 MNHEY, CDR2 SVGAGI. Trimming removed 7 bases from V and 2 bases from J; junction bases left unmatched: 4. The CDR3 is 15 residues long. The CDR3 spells CASTDRGTGANVLTF. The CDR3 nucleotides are TGTGCCAGCACCGACAGGGGCACTGGGGCCAACGTCCTGACTTTC.

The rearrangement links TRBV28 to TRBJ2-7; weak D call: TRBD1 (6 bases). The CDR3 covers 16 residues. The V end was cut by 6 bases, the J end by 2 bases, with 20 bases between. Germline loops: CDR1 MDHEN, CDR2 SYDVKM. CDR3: CASSQLPGHLPYEQYF. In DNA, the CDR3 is TGTGCCAGCAGCCAACTCCCGGGACATCTTCCCTACGAGCAGTACTTC. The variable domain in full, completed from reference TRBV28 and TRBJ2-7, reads DVKVTQSSRYLVKRTGEKVFLECVQDMDHENMFWYRQDPGLGLRLIYFSYDVKMKEKGDIPEGYSVSREKKERFSLILESASTNQTSMYLCASSQLPGHLPYEQYFGPGTRLTVT.

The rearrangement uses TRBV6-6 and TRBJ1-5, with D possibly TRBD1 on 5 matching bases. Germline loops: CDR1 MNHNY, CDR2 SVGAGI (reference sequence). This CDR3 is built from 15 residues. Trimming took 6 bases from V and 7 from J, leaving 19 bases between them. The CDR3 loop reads CASSTSGVWEQPQHF. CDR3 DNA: TGTGCCAGCAGCACGTCGGGGGTTTGGGAGCAGCCCCAGCATTTT.

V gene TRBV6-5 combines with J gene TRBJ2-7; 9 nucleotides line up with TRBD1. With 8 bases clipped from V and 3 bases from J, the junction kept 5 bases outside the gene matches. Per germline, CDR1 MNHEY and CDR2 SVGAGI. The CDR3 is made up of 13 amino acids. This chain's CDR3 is CASGGTGNYEQYF. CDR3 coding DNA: TGTGCCAGCGGGGGGACAGGGAACTACGAGCAGTACTTC.

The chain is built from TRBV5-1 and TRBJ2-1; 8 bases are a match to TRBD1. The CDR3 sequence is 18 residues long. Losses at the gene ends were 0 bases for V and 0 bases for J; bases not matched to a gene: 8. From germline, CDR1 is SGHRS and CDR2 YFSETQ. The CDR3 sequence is CASSLGTGILASYNEQFF. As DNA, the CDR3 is TGCGCCAGCAGCTTGGGGACAGGGATCTTAGCCTCCTACAATGAGCAGTTCTTC.

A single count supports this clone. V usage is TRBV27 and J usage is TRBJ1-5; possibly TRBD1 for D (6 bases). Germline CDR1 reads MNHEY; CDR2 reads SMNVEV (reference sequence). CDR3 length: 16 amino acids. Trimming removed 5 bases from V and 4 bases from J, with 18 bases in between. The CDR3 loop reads CASSPRVGAGNQPQHF. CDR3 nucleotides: TGTGCCAGCAGTCCCCGAGTGGGGGCCGGGAATCAGCCCCAGCATTTT.

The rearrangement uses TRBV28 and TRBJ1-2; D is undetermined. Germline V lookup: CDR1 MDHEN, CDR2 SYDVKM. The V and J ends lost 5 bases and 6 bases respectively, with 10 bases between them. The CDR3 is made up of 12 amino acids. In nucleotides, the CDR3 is TGTGCCAGCAGTGATCGGTTAAATGGCTACACCTTC. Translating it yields CASSDRLNGYTF.

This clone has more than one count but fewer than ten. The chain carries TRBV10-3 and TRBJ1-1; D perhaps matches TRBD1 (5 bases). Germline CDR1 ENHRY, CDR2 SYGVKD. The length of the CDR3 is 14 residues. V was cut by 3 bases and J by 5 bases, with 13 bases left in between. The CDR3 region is CAISDQGGGTEAFF. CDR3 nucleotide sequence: TGTGCCATCAGTGATCAGGGAGGAGGGACTGAAGCTTTCTTT.